This T cell receptor (beta chain) was found in a study of CD8+ T cells in alopecia areata. Background on the study: Treated patients took oral tofacitinib at 5 to 10 mg twice daily.

After isolation, RNA underwent reverse transcription to generate cDNA as the sequencing template. The protocol was immunoSEQ multiplex PCR, while the TCRdb copy is restricted to in-frame clones and leaves out a portion. The sample consists of under 110,000 clones, 55% to 75% of them appearing once. Treatment meaning: oral pan-JAK inhibitor, 5-10 mg twice daily. The CDR3 sequence is 15 residues long. After removal of 6 bases from V and 3 bases from J, the junction contained 5 bases not matched to a gene. CDR1 and CDR2 from the germline V gene are SQVTM and ANQGSEA. The source material was CD8+ T cells sorted from blood, sampled at week 56, from a patient treated with tofacitinib. This TCR came from a human donor with alopecia areata. The rearrangement uses TRBV29-1 and TRBJ2-1; 13 bases agree with TRBD2. This CDR3 is CSVDGTSGNYNEQFF. In DNA form, the CDR3 reads TGCAGCGTGGATGGGACTAGCGGGAACTACAATGAGCAGTTCTTC.